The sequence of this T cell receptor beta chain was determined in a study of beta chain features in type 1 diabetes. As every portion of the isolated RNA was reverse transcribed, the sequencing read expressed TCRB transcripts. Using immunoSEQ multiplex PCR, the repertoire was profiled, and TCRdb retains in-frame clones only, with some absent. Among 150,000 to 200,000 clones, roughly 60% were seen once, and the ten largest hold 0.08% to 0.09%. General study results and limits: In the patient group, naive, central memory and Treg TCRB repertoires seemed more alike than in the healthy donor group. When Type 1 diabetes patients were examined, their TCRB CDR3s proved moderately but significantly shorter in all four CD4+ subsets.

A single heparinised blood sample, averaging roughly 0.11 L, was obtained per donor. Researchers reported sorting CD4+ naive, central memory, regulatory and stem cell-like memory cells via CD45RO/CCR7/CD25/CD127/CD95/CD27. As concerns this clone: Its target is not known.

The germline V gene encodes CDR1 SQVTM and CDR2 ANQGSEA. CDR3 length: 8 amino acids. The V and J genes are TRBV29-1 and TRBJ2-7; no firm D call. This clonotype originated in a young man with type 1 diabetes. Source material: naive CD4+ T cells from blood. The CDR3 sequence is CEVTEQYF. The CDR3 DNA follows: TGCGAAGTCACCGAGCAGTACTTC.